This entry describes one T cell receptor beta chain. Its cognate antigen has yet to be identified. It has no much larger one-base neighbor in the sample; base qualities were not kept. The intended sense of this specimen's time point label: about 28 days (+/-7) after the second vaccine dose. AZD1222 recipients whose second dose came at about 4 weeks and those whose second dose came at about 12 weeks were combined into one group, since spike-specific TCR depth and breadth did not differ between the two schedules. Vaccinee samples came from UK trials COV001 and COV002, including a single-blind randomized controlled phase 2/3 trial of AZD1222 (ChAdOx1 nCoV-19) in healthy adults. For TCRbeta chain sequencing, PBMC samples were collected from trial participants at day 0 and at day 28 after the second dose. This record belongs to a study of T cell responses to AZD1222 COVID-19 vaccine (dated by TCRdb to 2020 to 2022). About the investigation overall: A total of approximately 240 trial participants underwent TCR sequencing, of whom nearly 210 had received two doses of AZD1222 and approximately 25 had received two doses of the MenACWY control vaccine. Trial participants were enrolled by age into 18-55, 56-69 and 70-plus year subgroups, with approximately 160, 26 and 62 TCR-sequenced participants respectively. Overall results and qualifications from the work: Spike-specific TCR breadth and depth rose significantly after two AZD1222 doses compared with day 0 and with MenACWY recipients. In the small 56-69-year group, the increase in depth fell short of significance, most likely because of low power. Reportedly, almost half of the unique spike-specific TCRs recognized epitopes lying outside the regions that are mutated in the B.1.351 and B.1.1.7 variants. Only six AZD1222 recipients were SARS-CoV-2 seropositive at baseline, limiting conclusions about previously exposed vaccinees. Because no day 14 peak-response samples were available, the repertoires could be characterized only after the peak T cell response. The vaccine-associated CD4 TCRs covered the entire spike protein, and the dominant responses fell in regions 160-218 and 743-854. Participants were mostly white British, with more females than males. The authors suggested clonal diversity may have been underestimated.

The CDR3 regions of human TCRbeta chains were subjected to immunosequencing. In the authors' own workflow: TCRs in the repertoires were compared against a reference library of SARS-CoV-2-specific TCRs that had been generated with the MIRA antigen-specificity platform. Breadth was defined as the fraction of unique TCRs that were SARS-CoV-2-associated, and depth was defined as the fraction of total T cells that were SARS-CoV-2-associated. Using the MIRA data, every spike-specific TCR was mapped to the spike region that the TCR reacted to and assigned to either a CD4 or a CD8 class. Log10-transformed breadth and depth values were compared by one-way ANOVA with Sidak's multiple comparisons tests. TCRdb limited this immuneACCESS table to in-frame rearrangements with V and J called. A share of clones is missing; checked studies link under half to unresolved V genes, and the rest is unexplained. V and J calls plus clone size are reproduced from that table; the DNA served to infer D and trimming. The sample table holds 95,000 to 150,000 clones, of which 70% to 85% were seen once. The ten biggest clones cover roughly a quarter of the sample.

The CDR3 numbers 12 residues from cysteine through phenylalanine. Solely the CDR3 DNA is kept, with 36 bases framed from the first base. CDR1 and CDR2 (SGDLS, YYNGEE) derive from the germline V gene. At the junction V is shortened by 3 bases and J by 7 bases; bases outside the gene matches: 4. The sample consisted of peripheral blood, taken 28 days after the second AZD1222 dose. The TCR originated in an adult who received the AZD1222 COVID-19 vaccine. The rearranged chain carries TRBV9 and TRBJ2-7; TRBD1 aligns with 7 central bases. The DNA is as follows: TGTGCCAGCAGCGGGACAGGTTTTGAGCAGTACTTC. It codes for CASSGTGFEQYF. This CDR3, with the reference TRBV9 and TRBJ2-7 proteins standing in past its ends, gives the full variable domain DSGVTQTPKHLITATGQRVTLRCSPRSGDLSVYWYQQSLDQGLQFLIQYYNGEERAKGNILERFSAQQFPDLHSELNLSSLELGDSALYFCASSGTGFEQYFGPGTRLTVT.